A single T cell receptor (beta chain) is shown here with its context. As yet, its antigen is unknown. This specimen includes other DNA sequences encoding the same CDR3. Germline loops: CDR1 SQVTM, CDR2 ANQGSEA. With V trimmed by 3 bases and J by 3 bases, 12 bases remained unmatched. The CDR3 is made up of 16 amino acids. Mismatch repair deficiency was confirmed in all patients, by PCR or immunohistochemistry. TCRs were sequenced from three patients responding to pembrolizumab. These data belong to a study of PD-1 blockade in mismatch repair-deficient tumors. Overall study results and limits: Tumor-resident clones, often absent from pretreatment blood, expanded after pembrolizumab and then contracted.

TCRdb keeps only in-frame clones here, not all; method: immunoSEQ multiplex PCR. The sample has about 40,000 clones, 70% to 80% seen once; the top ten hold approximately 22%. The input for sequencing was peripheral blood, taken 4 weeks after starting pembrolizumab. The chain employs TRBV29-1 and TRBJ2-3, with TRBD2 matching over 7 bases. This TCR came from an adult with mismatch repair-deficient cancer. CDR3 DNA sequence: TGCAGCGTTGATGCTAGCGGAAGTGAGGGAACAGATACGCAGTATTTT. Amino acids: CSVDASGSEGTDTQYF.